In this sample, the clone carrying this T cell receptor (beta chain) turned up many times. Its specificity is not known. Amplified TCR beta CDR3 regions derived from RNA transcripts. Researchers ran a first-round RT-PCR on the TCR CDR3 using the HTBI primer set. TCRdb passed the multiplex PCR reads through MiXCR, listing each CDR3 protein once. The profile shows roughly 510,000 distinct CDR3 sequences, about 20% of them singletons. This CDR3 comprises 14 residues. Germline V CDR1 and CDR2: GTSNPN, SVGIG (reference sequence). The V end lost 2 bases, the J end lost 5 bases, and 15 bases lay between the germline ends. The PBMCs were taken from about 10 ml of fresh peripheral blood. The entry originates in a study of T cells in Graves' hyperthyroidism and ophthalmopathy. Study-level points and caveats: In simple terms, a model built on 13 V-J features told ophthalmopathy apart from stable hyperthyroidism.

The rearrangement uses TRBV30 and TRBJ1-1, with D uncertain. Sequenced input: blood. This TCR derives from a man younger than 35 with Graves' hyperthyroidism. The CDR3 here is CAWSTARGLTEAFF. The CDR3, as DNA: TGTGCCTGGAGTACAGCTCGGGGTTTAACTGAAGCTTTCTTT. Supplemented by reference TRBV30 and TRBJ1-1, the full variable domain reads SQTIHQWPATLVQPVGSPLSLECTVEGTSNPNLYWYRQAAGRGLQLLFYSVGIGQISSEVPQNLSASRPQDRQFILSSKKLLLSDSGFYLCAWSTARGLTEAFFGQGTRLTVV.